This entry features one T cell receptor beta chain sequence. Each donor's blood draw was 8.5 to 10 milliliters of peripheral blood. The sample originates from a study of blood T cells in healthy people across ages. Together with a sample-barcoded 5' primer, a J-beta primer mix was included in a second PCR lasting about 7 to 11 cycles. One entry per CDR3 protein, called by TCRdb with MiXCR from the 5' RACE reads. The sample includes roughly 800,000 distinct CDR3 sequences, approximately 25% of them seen just once. The same specimen was also included in a second study, on T cells of mothers and their children.

The clonotype was recovered from a boy between 10 and 17 years old in good health. Sequenced material: blood.

The CDR3 sequence is CASSLGQLVHEQYF. The CDR3 DNA follows: TGTGCCAGCAGCTTAGGTCAGCTGGTGCACGAGCAGTACTTC. J is TRBJ2-5 and V is TRBV7-2, with D unclear. The end of the DNA aligns better with TRBJ2-7, so the J call may be wrong. Germline CDR1 and CDR2: SGHTA and FQGNSA. This CDR3 spans 14 amino acids.